The rows below give T cell receptor beta chains drawn from one sample of a study of blood T cell repertoires in COVID-19. Assay used: immunoSEQ multiplex PCR; TCRdb lists only in-frame clones, some missing. The table lists more than 80,000 clones, around 85% of them singletons, with about 16% in the top ten. Sequenced input: peripheral blood. Receptor source: a woman aged 60 to 75 with COVID-19, enrolled during active disease. The CDR3 runs from the conserved cysteine through the conserved F or W. Each record gives: J gene, clone size, D gene, V gene, CDR3 protein, CDR3 DNA. A D gene is named only where the DNA matches it firmly. Only part of the rows carry a size: once, few, many, or a class if the clone is expanded.

TRBJ1-5 | NA | TRBD1 | TRBV19 | CASIERRDRAYSNQPQHF | TGTGCCAGTATCGAACGCCGGGACAGGGCTTATAGCAATCAGCCCCAGCATTTT
TRBJ1-6 | NA | NA | TRBV7-2 | CASSLDRAVFRSPLHF | TGTGCCAGCAGCTTAGACAGGGCAGTTTTTCGATCACCCCTCCACTTT
TRBJ1-1 | NA | NA | TRBV4-3 | CASSQVKGSQAFF | TGCGCCAGCAGCCAAGTTAAGGGGTCTCAAGCTTTCTTT
TRBJ1-6 | NA | NA | TRBV2 | CASHVAGNSPLHF | TGTGCCAGCCATGTGGCAGGGAATTCACCCCTCCACTTT
TRBJ2-3 | NA | TRBD1 | TRBV2 | CASRRGPTDTQYF | TGTGCCAGCAGGAGGGGGCCCACAGATACGCAGTATTTT
TRBJ1-2 | NA | NA | TRBV28 | CASSLNFGYTF | TGTGCCAGCAGCCTAAATTTCGGCTACACCTTC
TRBJ2-2 | NA | TRBD2 | TRBV28 | CASRLAGVNTGELFF | TGTGCCAGCAGACTAGCGGGGGTCAACACCGGGGAGCTGTTTTTT
TRBJ2-2 | NA | NA | TRBV9 | CASSRIRGTGELFF | TGTGCCAGCAGCAGAATCCGGGGGACCGGGGAGCTGTTTTTT
TRBJ1-6 | NA | NA | TRBV7-2 | CASRADSYNSPLHF | TGTGCCAGCAGGGCGGACAGCTATAATTCACCCCTCCACTTT
TRBJ2-1 | NA | TRBD2 | TRBV6-2/TRBV6-3 | CASSSHASGGANEQFF | TGTGCCAGCAGTTCCCACGCTAGCGGGGGGGCAAATGAGCAGTTCTTC
TRBJ2-6 | once | NA | TRBV14 | CASSLRLSGANVLTF | TGTGCCAGCAGCCTCAGGTTATCTGGGGCCAACGTCCTGACTTTC
TRBJ1-5 | NA | TRBD1 | TRBV5-1 | CASSPRGQDQPQHF | TGCGCCAGCAGCCCGAGGGGGCAAGATCAGCCCCAGCATTTT
TRBJ1-2 | NA | TRBD1 | TRBV25-1 | CASNAPGQNYGYTF | TGTGCCAGCAACGCCCCGGGACAGAACTATGGCTACACCTTC
TRBJ1-5 | few | NA | TRBV19 | CASSIETGRYNQPQHF | TGTGCCAGTAGTATAGAGACAGGTCGGTACAATCAGCCCCAGCATTTT
TRBJ2-3 | NA | NA | TRBV6-1 | CASSESRGSDTQYF | TGTGCCAGCAGTGAAAGCAGGGGTTCAGATACGCAGTATTTT
TRBJ1-2 | once | NA | TRBV3-1/TRBV3-2 | CASSQAQVYGYTF | TGTGCCAGCAGCCAAGCACAAGTCTATGGCTACACCTTC
TRBJ1-4 | NA | NA | TRBV4-3 | CASSQISGEKLFF | TGCGCCAGCAGCCAAATCTCAGGTGAAAAACTGTTTTTT
TRBJ1-1 | NA | NA | TRBV3-1/TRBV3-2 | CASSQGRTAPEAFF | TGTGCCAGCAGCCAAGGCCGGACAGCACCGGAAGCTTTCTTT
TRBJ1-1 | NA | TRBD1 | TRBV28 | CASSPWTGATGTEAFF | TGTGCCAGCAGTCCGTGGACAGGCGCGACGGGCACTGAAGCTTTCTTT
TRBJ1-2 | few | NA | TRBV19 | CASSIGYGQGNYGYTF | TGTGCCAGTAGTATAGGTTACGGACAAGGGAACTATGGCTACACCTTC
TRBJ2-1 | NA | TRBD2 | TRBV6-1 | CASSEASGGAYNEQFF | TGTGCCAGCAGTGAAGCAAGCGGGGGGGCCTACAATGAGCAGTTCTTC
TRBJ1-6 | NA | NA | TRBV30 | CAWSVRVQSPLHF | TGTGCCTGGAGTGTACGGGTCCAGTCACCCCTCCACTTT
TRBJ2-7 | few | NA | TRBV15 | CATSREGAVYEQYF | TGTGCCACCAGCAGAGAGGGGGCTGTCTACGAGCAGTACTTC
TRBJ1-4 | NA | TRBD1 | TRBV19 | CASSADRGDEKLFF | TGTGCCAGTAGTGCCGACAGGGGGGATGAAAAACTGTTTTTT
TRBJ2-1 | NA | TRBD1 | TRBV29-1 | CSVSGSGTGRYNEQFF | TGCAGCGTTTCCGGCTCCGGGACAGGGCGATACAATGAGCAGTTCTTC
TRBJ2-3 | NA | TRBD2 | TRBV3-1/TRBV3-2 | CASSRPCSGGSTDTQYF | TGTGCCAGCAGCCGCCCTTGCAGCGGGGGTAGCACAGATACGCAGTATTTT
TRBJ2-7 | NA | NA | TRBV6-5 | CATSGMDGGEQYF | TGTGCCACCTCGGGGATGGACGGGGGCGAGCAGTACTTC
TRBJ2-3 | NA | NA | TRBV10-1 | CASSPHGQTTDTQYF | TGCGCCAGCAGTCCCCATGGACAAACCACAGATACGCAGTATTTT
TRBJ1-5 | NA | NA | TRBV19 | CASSIIGGWDRNQPQHF | TGTGCCAGTAGTATAATTGGGGGCTGGGATAGGAATCAGCCCCAGCATTTT
TRBJ1-4 | once | NA | TRBV7-2 | CASSLANLGGTNEKLFF | TGTGCCAGCAGCTTAGCCAACCTTGGGGGGACTAATGAAAAACTGTTTTTT
TRBJ2-3 | NA | NA | TRBV2 | CASRVWGRPRGDTQYF | TGTGCCAGCAGAGTATGGGGGCGCCCCCGGGGAGATACGCAGTATTTT
TRBJ1-2 | NA | NA | TRBV5-6 | CASSLGAGARRGYTF | TGTGCCAGCAGCTTGGGTGCGGGGGCGCGTCGGGGCTACACCTTC
TRBJ1-5 | NA | TRBD1 | TRBV6-4 | CASSERTGTRQPQHF | TGTGCCAGCAGTGAAAGGACAGGGACCCGTCAGCCCCAGCATTTT
TRBJ2-1 | NA | TRBD1 | TRBV7-2 | CASSHPTGGNEQFF | TGTGCCAGCAGCCACCCGACAGGGGGAAATGAGCAGTTCTTC
TRBJ1-2 | NA | TRBD1 | TRBV10-3 | CAIFRLGTGGDYGYTF | TGTGCCATCTTTCGGCTGGGGACAGGGGGCGACTATGGCTACACCTTC
TRBJ2-1 | NA | TRBD2 | TRBV7-2 | CASSLVELAGVEQFF | TGTGCCAGCAGCTTAGTAGAGTTAGCGGGGGTTGAGCAGTTCTTC
TRBJ1-3 | NA | NA | TRBV11-2 | CASSLQGVSGNTIYF | TGTGCCAGCAGCTTGCAGGGTGTCTCTGGAAACACCATATATTTT
TRBJ2-1 | few | NA | TRBV19 | CASSMSPTSGQFF | TGTGCCAGTAGTATGAGCCCCACCTCGGGGCAGTTCTTC
TRBJ1-4 | NA | NA | TRBV5-8 | CASSLVWDFNEKLFF | TGTGCCAGCAGCTTGGTGTGGGACTTTAATGAAAAACTGTTTTTT
TRBJ2-3 | NA | TRBD2 | TRBV9 | CASSALAGSPSTDTQYF | TGTGCCAGCAGCGCACTAGCGGGGAGCCCTAGCACAGATACGCAGTATTTT
TRBJ2-2 | NA | TRBD2 | TRBV19 | CASSDVAGALTGELFF | TGTGCCAGTAGTGACGTAGCGGGGGCCCTCACCGGGGAGCTGTTTTTT
TRBJ1-1 | once | NA | TRBV4-2 | CASSQATTMNTEAFF | TGTGCCAGCAGCCAAGCCACGACAATGAACACTGAAGCTTTCTTT
TRBJ1-2 | once | NA | TRBV28 | CASSTGTLNGYTF | TGTGCCAGCAGTACTGGGACACTAAATGGCTACACCTTC
TRBJ1-6 | NA | NA | TRBV19 | CASRDGGNSPLHF | TGTGCCAGCCGGGACGGGGGGAATTCACCCCTCCACTTT
TRBJ2-3 | NA | TRBD2 | TRBV19 | CASAGLAGVATTDTQYF | TGTGCCAGTGCGGGGCTAGCGGGGGTAGCCACCACAGATACGCAGTATTTT